This paragraph reports one T cell receptor (beta chain). With 5 bases removed from V and 2 bases from J, the gap between germline ends came to 13 bases. This CDR3 region has 15 residues. Germline loops: CDR1 MDHEN, CDR2 SYDVKM. This sample is part of a study of long-term antiretroviral therapy in people with HIV. Version v3.0 of the immunoSEQ assay ran at survey level. Sequenced by immunoSEQ multiplex PCR; TCRdb stores in-frame clones only, minus some. The data contain 32,000 or so clones, roughly 80% of them singletons. This chain uses TRBV28 with TRBJ1-3; D not resolved. The sequencing used unsorted PBMCs, collected 2 years after starting antiretroviral therapy. This clonotype originated in a woman in her fifties or sixties with HIV. As DNA, the CDR3 is TGTGCCAGCAGTCCCCGAGGTACGGCTGGAAACACCATATATTTT. This gives the protein CASSPRGTAGNTIYF.